This T cell receptor (beta chain) was identified during a study of graft-versus-host responses after intestinal transplantation. Graft tissue was processed to release intraepithelial and lamina propria lymphocytes. The protocol was immunoSEQ multiplex PCR, while the TCRdb copy is restricted to in-frame clones and leaves out a portion. Of more than 15,000 clones listed, over 70% were seen once; the top ten hold 7.8%. The sequencing used ileum tissue, collected roughly 460 days after intestinal transplant. This TCR derives from a human patient who received an intestinal transplant, so some T cells may come from the graft donor.

DNA for the CDR3: TGTGCCAGCAGCCAGGCGGGCGGTGCTGAAGCTTTCTTT. Its translation is CASSQAGGAEAFF. J is TRBJ1-1 and V is TRBV5-8; D not resolved. The CDR3 runs to 13 residues. With 4 bases removed from V and 6 bases from J, the gap between germline ends came to 13 bases. Germline lookup yields CDR1 SGHTS and CDR2 YDEGEE.